This TCR beta chain was profiled in a study of cytotoxic CD8 clonotypes in ibrutinib-treated CLL. As for the study in general: Patient counts were 11 relapsed/refractory, roughly 16 treatment-naive and 17 to 18 IGHV unmutated. General study points: Sustained-remission patients were sampled at different times than progressing patients were. Clonality showed a rise at ibrutinib response that reversed toward baseline at progression.

In the case of this clone: The target antigen is unknown.

Repertoires were generated with immunoSEQ multiplex PCR, while TCRdb's copy carries only in-frame clones and drops some. The sample has hundreds of thousands of clones; about three quarters are singletons. V gave up 6 bases and J gave up 0 bases, with 12 bases separating them. The length of the CDR3 is 14 residues. CDR1 is MDHEN, CDR2 SYDVKM, per germline. This receptor was identified in a human donor with chronic lymphocytic leukemia. The chain joins TRBV28 to TRBJ2-7; D may be TRBD1 (6 bases). The specimen was PBMCs, collected after 24 months of ibrutinib treatment. DNA for the CDR3: TGTGCCAGCAGAGATCAGGACAGCTCCTACGAGCAGTACTTC. Protein sequence: CASRDQDSSYEQYF.